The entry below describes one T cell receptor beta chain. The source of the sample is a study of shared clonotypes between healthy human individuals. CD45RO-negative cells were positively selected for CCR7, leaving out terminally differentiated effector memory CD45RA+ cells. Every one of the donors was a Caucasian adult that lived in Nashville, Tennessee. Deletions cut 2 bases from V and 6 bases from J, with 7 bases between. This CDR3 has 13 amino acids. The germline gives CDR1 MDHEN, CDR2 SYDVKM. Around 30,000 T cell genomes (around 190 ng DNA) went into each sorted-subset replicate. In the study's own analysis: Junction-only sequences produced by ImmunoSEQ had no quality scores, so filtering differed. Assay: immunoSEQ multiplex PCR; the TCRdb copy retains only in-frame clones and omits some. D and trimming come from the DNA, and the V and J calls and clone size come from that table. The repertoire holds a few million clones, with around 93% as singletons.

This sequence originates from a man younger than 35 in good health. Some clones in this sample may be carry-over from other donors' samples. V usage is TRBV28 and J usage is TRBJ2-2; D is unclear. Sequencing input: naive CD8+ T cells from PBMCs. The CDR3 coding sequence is TGTGCCAGCAGTTTACAACTTCCCGGGGAGCTGTTTTTT. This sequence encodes CASSLQLPGELFF.